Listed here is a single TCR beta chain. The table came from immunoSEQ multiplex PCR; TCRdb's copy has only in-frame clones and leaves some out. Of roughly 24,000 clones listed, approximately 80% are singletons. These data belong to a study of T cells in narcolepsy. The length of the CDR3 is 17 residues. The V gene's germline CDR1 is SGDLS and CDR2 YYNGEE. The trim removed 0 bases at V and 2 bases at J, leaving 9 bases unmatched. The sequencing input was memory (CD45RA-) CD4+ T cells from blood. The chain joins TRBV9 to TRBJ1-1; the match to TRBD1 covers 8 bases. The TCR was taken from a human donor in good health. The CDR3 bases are TGTGCCAGCAGCGTAGACCCCCCAGGGGGCGTAAACACTGAAGCTTTCTTT. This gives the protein CASSVDPPGGVNTEAFF.